This is a list of T cell receptor beta chains from one sample in a study of blood T cell repertoires in COVID-19. Only in-frame clones appear in the TCRdb table, and some are missing; sequencing was by immunoSEQ multiplex PCR. Found here are about 51,000 clones, around 86% of them singletons; the top ten hold around 14%. Sequencing was done on a sample of peripheral blood. All receptors come from a human donor with acute or convalescent COVID-19. The donor label of this sample is uncertain. Each CDR3 is given with its conserved first and last residue. A D gene is named only where the DNA matches it firmly. Clone size is given for some rows only: seen once, a few or many times, or a class if the clone is expanded.

.	few	TRBV28	TRBJ1-2	CASQGRAHGYTF	TGTGCCAGCCAGGGGAGGGCACATGGCTACACCTTC
.	once	TRBV3-1/TRBV3-2	TRBJ2-3	CASSQDLWREADTQYF	TGTGCCAGCAGCCAAGATTTGTGGCGGGAAGCAGATACGCAGTATTTT
.	.	TRBV11-2	TRBJ1-2	CASSPIEGGTSYGYTF	TGTGCCAGCAGCCCTATCGAAGGGGGAACGTCCTATGGCTACACCTTC
TRBD2	.	TRBV6-5	TRBJ2-3	CASSYGREGQDTQYF	TGTGCCAGCAGTTACGGGCGGGAGGGCCAAGATACGCAGTATTTT
.	.	TRBV19	TRBJ1-4	CASSPGHTNEKLFF	TGTGCCAGTAGTCCAGGGCACACTAATGAAAAACTGTTTTTT
TRBD1	.	TRBV12-3/TRBV12-4	TRBJ1-4	CASSPQTGSKLFF	TGTGCCAGCAGCCCCCAGACAGGGTCGAAACTGTTTTTT
.	.	TRBV29-1	TRBJ2-7	CSVVTTYEQYF	TGCAGCGTTGTCACAACCTACGAGCAGTACTTC
TRBD2	.	TRBV3-1/TRBV3-2	TRBJ2-5	CASLLAGGRQETQYF	TGTGCCAGCCTACTCGCTGGCGGGAGGCAAGAGACCCAGTACTTC
.	.	TRBV11-3	TRBJ1-1	CASSEDSMNTEAFF	TGTGCCAGCAGCGAGGACAGTATGAACACTGAAGCTTTCTTT
.	.	TRBV10-3	TRBJ2-7	CAISLTRSYEQYF	TGTGCCATTTCTCTGACACGCTCCTACGAGCAGTACTTC
.	.	TRBV12-3/TRBV12-4	TRBJ1-4	CASSLQGEKLFF	TGTGCCAGCAGCCTACAGGGAGAAAAACTGTTTTTT
.	.	TRBV12-3/TRBV12-4	TRBJ1-3	CASNKGSGNTIYF	TGTGCCAGCAATAAGGGGTCTGGAAACACCATATATTTT
.	.	TRBV5-1	TRBJ2-5	CASSSQETQYF	TGCGCCAGCAGCTCGCAAGAGACCCAGTACTTC
.	.	TRBV16	TRBJ1-2	CASSQSSETVAGYTF	TGTGCCAGCAGCCAATCGAGCGAGACCGTTGCGGGCTACACCTTC
.	.	TRBV5-4	TRBJ2-3	CASSSSPGGGTDTQYF	TGTGCCAGCAGCTCCTCGCCCGGCGGAGGAACAGATACGCAGTATTTT
.	.	TRBV7-9	TRBJ2-5	CASSSQETQYF	TGTGCCAGCAGCTCGCAAGAGACCCAGTACTTC
.	.	TRBV27	TRBJ2-3	CASTAKLDNTDTQYF	TGTGCCAGCACCGCAAAACTAGATAATACAGATACGCAGTATTTT
.	.	TRBV28	TRBJ1-4	CASSFRATNEKLFF	TGTGCCAGCAGTTTTCGAGCAACTAATGAAAAACTGTTTTTT
.	.	TRBV12-3/TRBV12-4	TRBJ1-1	CASSLVRTEAFF	TGTGCCAGCAGTTTAGTGAGGACTGAAGCTTTCTTT
TRBD2	.	TRBV10-3	TRBJ2-7	CAISESMGLAGGRGPYEQYF	TGTGCCATCAGTGAGTCGATGGGACTAGCGGGGGGTCGGGGCCCCTACGAGCAGTACTTC
TRBD2	.	TRBV2	TRBJ2-3	CASSARLLGGGGSDTQYF	TGTGCCAGCAGTGCCCGACTCCTCGGCGGCGGGGGGTCAGATACGCAGTATTTT
TRBD2	.	TRBV7-2	TRBJ2-3	CASSLGLAANTDTQYF	TGTGCCAGCAGCTTAGGACTAGCGGCCAACACAGATACGCAGTATTTT
.	.	TRBV30	TRBJ1-1	CAWSVERQGGDPFF	TGTGCCTGGAGTGTAGAGAGGCAGGGCGGTGATCCTTTCTTT
.	.	TRBV19	TRBJ2-2	CASSISGSNTGELFF	TGTGCCAGTAGTATATCAGGATCGAACACCGGGGAGCTGTTTTTT
.	.	TRBV25-1	TRBJ1-5	CASSEAGYHQPQHF	TGTGCCAGCAGTGAGGCGGGGTATCATCAGCCCCAGCATTTT
.	.	TRBV27	TRBJ1-5	CASSPYIRQADWPQHF	TGTGCCAGCAGCCCCTATATCAGACAGGCGGACTGGCCCCAGCATTTT
TRBD2	.	TRBV18	TRBJ2-3	CASSQRGGSTDTQYF	TGTGCCAGCTCACAACGGGGGGGGAGCACAGATACGCAGTATTTT
TRBD2	.	TRBV24-1	TRBJ2-2	CATSDPGLAGGGDTGELFF	TGTGCCACCAGTGACCCCGGACTAGCGGGAGGAGGGGACACCGGGGAGCTGTTTTTT
.	.	TRBV7-2	TRBJ2-5	CASSFQGGEETQYF	TGTGCCAGCAGCTTTCAAGGAGGGGAAGAGACCCAGTACTTC
.	.	TRBV29-1	TRBJ1-1	CSVRTSDGRAEAFF	TGCAGCGTCCGAACATCCGACGGCCGGGCTGAAGCTTTCTTT
.	.	TRBV12-5	TRBJ1-5	CAGTHKTGLKSNQPQHF	TGTGCTGGTACCCATAAGACAGGTCTCAAAAGCAATCAGCCCCAGCATTTT
.	.	TRBV30	TRBJ2-4	CAWSVRGAKNIQYF	TGTGCCTGGAGTGTAAGGGGAGCCAAAAACATTCAGTACTTC
.	.	TRBV5-1	TRBJ1-2	CASSFAETNYGYTF	TGCGCCAGCAGCTTTGCAGAAACTAACTATGGCTACACCTTC
.	.	TRBV5-1	TRBJ2-3	CASSLGTDITDTQYF	TGCGCCAGCAGCTTGGGGACAGACATCACAGATACGCAGTATTTT
.	.	TRBV19	TRBJ2-2	CASSMSRGLNTGELFF	TGTGCCAGTAGTATGAGCCGGGGACTCAACACCGGGGAGCTGTTTTTT
.	few	TRBV24-1	TRBJ1-2	CATSAGAGYGYTF	TGTGCCACCAGTGCAGGGGCAGGATATGGCTACACCTTC
TRBD1	.	TRBV5-4	TRBJ2-1	CASSSGTGGGFTYNEQFF	TGTGCCAGCAGCTCCGGGACAGGAGGCGGATTCACCTACAATGAGCAGTTCTTC
.	.	TRBV7-2	TRBJ2-1	CASSLAGGTYNEQFF	TGTGCCAGCAGCTTAGCGGGGGGAACCTACAATGAGCAGTTCTTC
.	.	TRBV7-9	TRBJ1-1	CASSLGGLTEAFF	TGTGCCAGCAGCTTGGGGGGGCTCACTGAAGCTTTCTTT
.	.	TRBV19	TRBJ1-6	CASGRRGNSPLHF	TGTGCCAGTGGGCGCAGGGGAAATTCACCCCTCCACTTT
.	.	TRBV5-1	TRBJ1-5	CASSLGPEESQPQHF	TGCGCCAGCAGCTTAGGCCCGGAGGAGAGTCAGCCCCAGCATTTT
TRBD2	.	TRBV7-2	TRBJ2-7	CASSLGGGPYEQYF	TGTGCCAGCAGCTTAGGGGGAGGGCCCTACGAGCAGTACTTC
.	.	TRBV19	TRBJ2-1	CASSILQGKNNEQFF	TGTGCCAGTAGTATATTACAGGGCAAGAACAATGAGCAGTTCTTC
TRBD1	.	TRBV5-1	TRBJ2-7	CASTMVEGAYYEQYF	TGCGCCAGCACTATGGTCGAGGGGGCCTACTACGAGCAGTACTTC
.	.	TRBV6-6	TRBJ1-4	CASSPGHVLFF	TGTGCCAGCAGTCCAGGACACGTTCTGTTTTTT
.	.	TRBV6-2/TRBV6-3	TRBJ1-2	CASSYPQGSYGYTF	TGTGCCAGCAGTTACCCCCAGGGGTCCTATGGCTACACCTTC
.	.	TRBV6-5	TRBJ2-7	CASSYSYVVGASEQYF	TGTGCCAGCAGTTACTCGTACGTCGTGGGGGCATCCGAGCAGTACTTC
.	.	TRBV11-2	TRBJ1-3	CASSSQGGGGNTIYF	TGTGCCAGCAGCTCCCAAGGGGGGGGAGGAAACACCATATATTTT
.	.	TRBV5-4	TRBJ2-7	CASSFTGAAYEQYF	TGTGCCAGCAGCTTTACGGGAGCAGCATACGAGCAGTACTTC
TRBD1	.	TRBV18	TRBJ2-7	CASSPRTGTPYEQYF	TGTGCCAGCTCACCACGGACAGGGACTCCCTACGAGCAGTACTTC
.	few	TRBV9	TRBJ2-1	CASSVGQSSYNEQFF	TGTGCCAGCAGCGTGGGACAAAGCTCCTACAATGAGCAGTTCTTC